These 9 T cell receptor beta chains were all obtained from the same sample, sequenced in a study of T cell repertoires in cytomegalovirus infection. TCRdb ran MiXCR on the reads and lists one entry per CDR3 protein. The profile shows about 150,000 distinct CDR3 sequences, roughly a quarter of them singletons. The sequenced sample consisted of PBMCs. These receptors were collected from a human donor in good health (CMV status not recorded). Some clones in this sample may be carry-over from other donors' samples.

Written as DNA, the CDR3 is TGTGCCAGCAGCTCATCGCAGGGTATCACAGATACGCAGTATTTT. Amino acid sequence: CASSSSQGITDTQYF. The genes are TRBV6-4 and TRBJ2-3, with a weak D call TRBD1 (5 bases). The V gene lost 6 bases and the J gene lost 2 bases, with 15 bases spanning the gap. The CDR3 is 15 amino acids. Germline V gene data show CDR1 as MRHNA and CDR2 as SNTAGT.

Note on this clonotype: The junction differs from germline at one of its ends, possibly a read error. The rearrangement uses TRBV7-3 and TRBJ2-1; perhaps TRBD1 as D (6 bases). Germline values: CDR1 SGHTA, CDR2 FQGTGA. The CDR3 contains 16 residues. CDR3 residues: CTSSPQGHDSYNEQFF. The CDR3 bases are TGTACCAGCAGCCCACAGGGCCATGACTCTTACAATGAGCAGTTCTTC.

CDR3 sequence: CAIRPGPPNQETQYF. The CDR3, as DNA: TGTGCCATCAGACCGGGACCACCCAATCAAGAGACCCAGTACTTC. The gene calls are TRBV10-3 and TRBJ2-5; D could derive from TRBD1 or TRBD2 (5 bases each). V gave up 6 bases and J gave up 2 bases, with 16 bases separating them. The length of the CDR3 is 15 residues. Germline-derived CDR1 and CDR2 are ENHRY and SYGVKD.

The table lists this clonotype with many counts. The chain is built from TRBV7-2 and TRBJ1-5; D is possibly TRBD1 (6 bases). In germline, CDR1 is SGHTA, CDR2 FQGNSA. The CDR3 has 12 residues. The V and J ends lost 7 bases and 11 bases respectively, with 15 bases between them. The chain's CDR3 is CASTTGTAAQHF. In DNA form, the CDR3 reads TGTGCCAGCACAACAGGGACGGCTGCCCAGCATTTT.

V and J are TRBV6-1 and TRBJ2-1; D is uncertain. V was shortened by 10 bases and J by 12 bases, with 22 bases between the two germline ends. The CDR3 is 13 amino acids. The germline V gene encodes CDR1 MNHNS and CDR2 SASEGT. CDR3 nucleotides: TGTGCCACTGCTACGATAACGGGCCCTGGGCAGTTCTTC. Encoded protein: CATATITGPGQFF.

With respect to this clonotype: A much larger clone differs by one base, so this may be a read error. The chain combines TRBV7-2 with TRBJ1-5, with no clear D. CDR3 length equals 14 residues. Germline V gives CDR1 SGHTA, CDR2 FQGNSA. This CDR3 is CASNLGQTNQPQHF. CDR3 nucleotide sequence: TGTGCCAGCAACTTAGGGCAGACTAATCAGCCCCAGCATTTT.

The CDR3 region is CASSQGTTSGNTIYF. CDR3 DNA: TGTGCCAGCAGCCAGGGGACCACCTCTGGAAACACCATATATTTT. This chain links TRBV28 with TRBJ1-3; the D gene is possibly TRBD1 (6 bases). Germline V gene sequence: CDR1 MDHEN, CDR2 SYDVKM. The CDR3 contains 15 residues. V was trimmed by 6 bases and J by 0 bases, leaving 12 bases between them.

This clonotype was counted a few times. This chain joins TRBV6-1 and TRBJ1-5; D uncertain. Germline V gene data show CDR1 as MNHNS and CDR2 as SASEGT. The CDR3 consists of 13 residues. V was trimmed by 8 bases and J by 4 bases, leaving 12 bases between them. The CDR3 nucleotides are TGTGCCAGCGGTATAGGATTTAATCAGCCCCAGCATTTT. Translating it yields CASGIGFNQPQHF.

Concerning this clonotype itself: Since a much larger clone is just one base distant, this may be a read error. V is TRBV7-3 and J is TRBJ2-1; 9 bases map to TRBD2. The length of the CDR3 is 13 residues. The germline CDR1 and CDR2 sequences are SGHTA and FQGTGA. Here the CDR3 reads CASSPRTSDEHFF. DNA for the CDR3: TGTGCCAGCAGCCCCCGGACTAGCGATGAGCATTTCTTC.